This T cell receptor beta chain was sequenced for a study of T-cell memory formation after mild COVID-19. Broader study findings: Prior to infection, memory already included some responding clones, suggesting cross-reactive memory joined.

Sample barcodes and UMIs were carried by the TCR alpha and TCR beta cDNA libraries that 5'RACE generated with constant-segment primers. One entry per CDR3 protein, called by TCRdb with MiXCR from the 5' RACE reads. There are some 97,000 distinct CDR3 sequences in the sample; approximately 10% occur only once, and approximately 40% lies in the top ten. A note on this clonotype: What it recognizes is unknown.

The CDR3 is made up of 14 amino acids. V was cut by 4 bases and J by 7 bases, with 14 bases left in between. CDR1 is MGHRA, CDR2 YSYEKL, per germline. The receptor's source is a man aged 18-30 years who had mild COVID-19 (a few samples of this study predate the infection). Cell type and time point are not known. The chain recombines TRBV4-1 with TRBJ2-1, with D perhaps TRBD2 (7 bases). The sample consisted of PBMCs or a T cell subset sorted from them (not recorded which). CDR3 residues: CASSRGGRMNEQFF. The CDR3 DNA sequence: TGCGCCAGCAGCCGGGGGGGGCGGATGAATGAGCAGTTCTTC.